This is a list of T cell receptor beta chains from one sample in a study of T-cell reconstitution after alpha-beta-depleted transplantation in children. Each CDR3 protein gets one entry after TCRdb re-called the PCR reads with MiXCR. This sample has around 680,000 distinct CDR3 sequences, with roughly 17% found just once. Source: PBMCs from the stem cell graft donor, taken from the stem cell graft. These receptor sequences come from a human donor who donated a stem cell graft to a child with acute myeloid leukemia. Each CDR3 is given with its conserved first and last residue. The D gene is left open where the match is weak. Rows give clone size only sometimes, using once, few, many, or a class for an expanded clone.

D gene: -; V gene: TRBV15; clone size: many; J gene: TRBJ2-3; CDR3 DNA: TGTGCCACCAGCAGATCACTGGGTGATACGCAGTATTTT; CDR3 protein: CATSRSLGDTQYF
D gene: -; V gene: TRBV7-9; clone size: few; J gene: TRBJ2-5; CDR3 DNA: TGTGCCAGCAGCTTAGCTGAGGGGCGTAGAGAGACCCAGTACTTC; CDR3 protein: CASSLAEGRRETQYF
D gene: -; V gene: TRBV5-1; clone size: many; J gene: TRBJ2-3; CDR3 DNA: TGCGCCAGCAGCTTGGACGGACCGAACACAGATACGCAGTATTTT; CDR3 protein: CASSLDGPNTDTQYF
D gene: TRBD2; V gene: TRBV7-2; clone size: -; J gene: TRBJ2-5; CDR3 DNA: TGTGCCAGCAGCTTAGCGAGGGCTAGCGGGGGCCAAGAGACCCAGTACTTC; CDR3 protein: CASSLARASGGQETQYF
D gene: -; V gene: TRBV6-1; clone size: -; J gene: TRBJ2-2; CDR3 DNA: TGTGCCAGCAAAACACCGAACACCGGGGAGCTGTTTTTT; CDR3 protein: CASKTPNTGELFF
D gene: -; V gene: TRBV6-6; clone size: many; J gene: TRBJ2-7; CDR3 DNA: TGTGCCAGCAGATACAGGGACGGCGAGCAGTACTTC; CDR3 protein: CASRYRDGEQYF
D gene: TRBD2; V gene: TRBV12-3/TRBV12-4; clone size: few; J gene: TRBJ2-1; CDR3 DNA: TGTGCCAGCAGTTCCTATTTGACTAGCGGGGGAGGGAATGAGCAGTTCTTC; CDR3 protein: CASSSYLTSGGGNEQFF
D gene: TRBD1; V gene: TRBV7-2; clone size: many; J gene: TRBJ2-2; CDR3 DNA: TGTGCCACTACCCGGGACAGGGCGTCGAACACCGGGGAGCTGTTTTTT; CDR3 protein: CATTRDRASNTGELFF
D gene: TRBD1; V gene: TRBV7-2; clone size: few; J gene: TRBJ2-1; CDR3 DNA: TGTGCCAGCAAAATAACCGGGACAGCTCTTGAGCAGTTCTTC; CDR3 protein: CASKITGTALEQFF
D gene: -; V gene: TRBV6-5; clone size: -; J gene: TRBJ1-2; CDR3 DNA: TGTGCCAGCAGTCGGACTAACCATGGCTACACCTTC; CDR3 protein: CASSRTNHGYTF
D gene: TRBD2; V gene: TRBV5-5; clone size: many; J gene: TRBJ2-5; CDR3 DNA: TGTGCCAGCAGCTTGCGGGACTCGGGGGGGCCAGAGACCCAGTACTTC; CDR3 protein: CASSLRDSGGPETQYF
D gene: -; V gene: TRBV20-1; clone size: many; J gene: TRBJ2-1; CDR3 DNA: TGCAGTGCCCCCTCGCCGGGGAATGAGCAGTTCTTC; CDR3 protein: CSAPSPGNEQFF
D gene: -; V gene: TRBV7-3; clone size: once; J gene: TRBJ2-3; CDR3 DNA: TGTGCCAGCAGCTTAGGGGTAGCGGTGGCCACAGATACGCAGTATTTT; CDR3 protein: CASSLGVAVATDTQYF
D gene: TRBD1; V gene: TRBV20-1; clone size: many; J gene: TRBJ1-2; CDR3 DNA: TGCAGTGCTAAACTGGACAGGGTGAATTCTAACTATGGCTACACCTTC; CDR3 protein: CSAKLDRVNSNYGYTF
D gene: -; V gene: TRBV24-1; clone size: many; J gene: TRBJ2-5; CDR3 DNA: TGTGCCACCAGTGGCGAAGGGGGGGAGACCCAGTACTTC; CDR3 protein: CATSGEGGETQYF
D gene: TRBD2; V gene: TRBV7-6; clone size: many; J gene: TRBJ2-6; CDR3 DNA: TGTGCCAGCAGCTTAAGGACGGGGGGCTCTGGGGCCAACGTCCTGACTTTC; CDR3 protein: CASSLRTGGSGANVLTF
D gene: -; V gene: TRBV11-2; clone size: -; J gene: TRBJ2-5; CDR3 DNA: TGTGCCAGCAGCTTCGATCTTGGCGGGACAGAAGAGACCCAGTACTTC; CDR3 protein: CASSFDLGGTEETQYF
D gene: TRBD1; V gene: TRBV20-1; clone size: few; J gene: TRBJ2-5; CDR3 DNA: TGCAGTGCGGGCAGGGGGTACCAAGAGACCCAGTACTTC; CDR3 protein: CSAGRGYQETQYF
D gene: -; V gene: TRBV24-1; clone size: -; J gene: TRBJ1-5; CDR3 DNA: TGTGCCACCAGTGATTACAATTTAAAAGATAGCAATCAGCCCCAGCATTTT; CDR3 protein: CATSDYNLKDSNQPQHF
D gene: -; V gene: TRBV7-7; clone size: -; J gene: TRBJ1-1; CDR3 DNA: TGTGCCAGCACCCTTAGTAGGGCAGGTGTTTCGAACACTGAAGCTTTCTTT; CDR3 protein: CASTLSRAGVSNTEAFF
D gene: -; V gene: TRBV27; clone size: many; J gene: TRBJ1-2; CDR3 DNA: TGTGCCAGCAGTTTGGGGAACAACTATGGCTACACCTTC; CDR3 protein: CASSLGNNYGYTF
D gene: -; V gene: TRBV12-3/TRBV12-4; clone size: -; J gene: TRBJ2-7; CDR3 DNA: TGTGCCAGCAGTTTAGCGGGGACCACCTACGAGCAGTACTTC; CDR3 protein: CASSLAGTTYEQYF
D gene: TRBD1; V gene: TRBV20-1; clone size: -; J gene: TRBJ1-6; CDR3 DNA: TGCAGTGCTAAAGCGACCGGACAGGGAGGTGATAATTCACCCCTCCACTTT; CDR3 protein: CSAKATGQGGDNSPLHF
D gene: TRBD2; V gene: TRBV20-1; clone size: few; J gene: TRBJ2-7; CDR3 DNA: TGCAGTGGGGGGCGGGGGGGGTTAGAGCCCTACGAGCAGTACTTC; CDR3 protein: CSGGRGGLEPYEQYF
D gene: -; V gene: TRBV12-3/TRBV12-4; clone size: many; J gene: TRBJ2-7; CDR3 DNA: TGTGCCAGCAGTTTAAGCGGACCCACGACCTACGAGCAGTACTTC; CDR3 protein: CASSLSGPTTYEQYF
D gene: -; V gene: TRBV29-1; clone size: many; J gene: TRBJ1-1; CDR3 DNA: TGCAGCGGCCAGTCGGACGGTGAAGCTTTCTTT; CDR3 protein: CSGQSDGEAFF
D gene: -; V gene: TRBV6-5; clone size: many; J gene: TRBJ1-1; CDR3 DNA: TGTGCCAGCAGTTACTCGGGCGGCATGAACACTGAAGCTTTCTTT; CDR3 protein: CASSYSGGMNTEAFF
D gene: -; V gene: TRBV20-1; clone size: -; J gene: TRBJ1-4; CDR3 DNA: TGCAGTGCCCGGACCCCCGTTGGACTGTTTTTT; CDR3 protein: CSARTPVGLFF
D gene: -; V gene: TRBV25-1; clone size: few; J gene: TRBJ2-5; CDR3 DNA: TGTGCCAGCGGAAGGCGGGACAGTTCGGAAGAGACCCAGTACTTC; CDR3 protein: CASGRRDSSEETQYF
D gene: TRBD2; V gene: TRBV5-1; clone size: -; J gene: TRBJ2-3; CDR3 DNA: TGCGCCAGCGCTAGACTAGCGGGGAGCTCAGATACGCAGTATTTT; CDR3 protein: CASARLAGSSDTQYF
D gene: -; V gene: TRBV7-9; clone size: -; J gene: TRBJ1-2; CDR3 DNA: -; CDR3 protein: CASSPFGPGQSGYTF
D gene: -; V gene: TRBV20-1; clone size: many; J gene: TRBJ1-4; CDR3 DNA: TGCAGTGCTAGGGGTCAGGATGAAAAACTGTTTTTT; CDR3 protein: CSARGQDEKLFF
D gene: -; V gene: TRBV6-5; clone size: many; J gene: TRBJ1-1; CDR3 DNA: TGTGCCAGCAGTTACTCGCCGGAACTCACTGAAGCTTTCTTT; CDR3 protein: CASSYSPELTEAFF
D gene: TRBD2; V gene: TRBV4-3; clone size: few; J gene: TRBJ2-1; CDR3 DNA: TGCGCCAGCAGCCAAGATGCTAGCGGGGACTCCTACAATGAGCAGTTCTTC; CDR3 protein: CASSQDASGDSYNEQFF
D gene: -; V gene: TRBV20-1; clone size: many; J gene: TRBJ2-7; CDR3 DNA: TGCAGTGCTAACCTCCTCTCCGGCTCCTACGAGCAGTACTTC; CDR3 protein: CSANLLSGSYEQYF
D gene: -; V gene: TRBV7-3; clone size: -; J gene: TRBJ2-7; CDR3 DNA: TGTGCCAGCAGCTCCCTCGCCCTACCTAGAGACGAGCAGTACTTC; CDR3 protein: CASSSLALPRDEQYF
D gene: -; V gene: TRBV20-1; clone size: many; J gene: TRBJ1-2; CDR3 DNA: TGCAGTGCTAAGAAACAAGTCACTAACTATGGCTACACCTTC; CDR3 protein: CSAKKQVTNYGYTF
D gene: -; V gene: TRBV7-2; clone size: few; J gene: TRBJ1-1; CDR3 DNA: TGTGCCAGCAGCTTAGAAGGGGTACGGCCGGTTGAAGCTTTCTTT; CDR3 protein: CASSLEGVRPVEAFF
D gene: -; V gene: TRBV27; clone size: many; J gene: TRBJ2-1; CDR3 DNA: TGTGCCAGCAGTCTAGCCGCGTGGGGCGAGCAGTTCTTC; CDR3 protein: CASSLAAWGEQFF
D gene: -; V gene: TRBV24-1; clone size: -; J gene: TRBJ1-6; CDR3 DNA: TGTGCCACCAGTGATTTTCGGCAGAGTAATTCACCCCTCCACTTT; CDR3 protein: CATSDFRQSNSPLHF
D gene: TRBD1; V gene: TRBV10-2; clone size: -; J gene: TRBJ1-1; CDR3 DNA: TGCGCCAGCAGTGGGGACAGGGGCGAGAAGAACACTGAAGCTTTCTTT; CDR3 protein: CASSGDRGEKNTEAFF
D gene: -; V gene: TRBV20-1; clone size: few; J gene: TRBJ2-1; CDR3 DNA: TGCAGTGCAAGGGCCCTTACCGGGGGTAGCTCCTACAATGAGCAGTTCTTC; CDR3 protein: CSARALTGGSSYNEQFF
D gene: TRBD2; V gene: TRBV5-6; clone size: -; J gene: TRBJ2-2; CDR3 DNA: TGTGCCAGCAGCCCCCCCGGGGGGACCGGGGAGCTGTTTTTT; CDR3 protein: CASSPPGGTGELFF
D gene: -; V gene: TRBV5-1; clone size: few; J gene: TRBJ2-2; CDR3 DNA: TGCGCCAGCAGCAAGGACAGTTTGAACACCGGGGAGCTGTTTTTT; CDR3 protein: CASSKDSLNTGELFF
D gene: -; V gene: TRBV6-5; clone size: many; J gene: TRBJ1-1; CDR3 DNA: TGTGCCAGCAGCTCCTTCGGGTCTGAAGCTTTCTTT; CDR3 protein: CASSSFGSEAFF
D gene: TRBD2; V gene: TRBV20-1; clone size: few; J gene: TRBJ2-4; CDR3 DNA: TGCAGTGCCACCCCGGGGGGGGGACTAGCGGGGGGATCCAAAAACATTCAGTACTTC; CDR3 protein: CSATPGGGLAGGSKNIQYF
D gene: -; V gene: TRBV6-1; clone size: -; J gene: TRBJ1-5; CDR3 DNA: TGTGCCAGCAGTCTCCCCAATTTTGGGGGACCTAATCAGCCCCAGCATTTT; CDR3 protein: CASSLPNFGGPNQPQHF
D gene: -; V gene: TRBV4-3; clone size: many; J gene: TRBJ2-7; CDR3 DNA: TGCGCCAGCAGCCAAGATCCCACAGGGTCGGGCGAGCAGTACTTC; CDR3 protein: CASSQDPTGSGEQYF
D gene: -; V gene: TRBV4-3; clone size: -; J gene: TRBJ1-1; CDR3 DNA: TGCGCCAGCAGCTTCAGAGGATCCCGAAGGGCTGAAGCTTTCTTT; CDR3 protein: CASSFRGSRRAEAFF
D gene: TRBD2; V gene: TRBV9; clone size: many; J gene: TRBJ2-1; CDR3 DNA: TGTGCCAGCAGCAATTACAGGACTAGCGGGGCCAACTCCTACAATGAGCAGTTCTTC; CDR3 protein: CASSNYRTSGANSYNEQFF
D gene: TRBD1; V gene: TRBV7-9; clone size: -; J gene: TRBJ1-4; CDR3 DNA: TGTGCCAGCAGAAAAGTCCGGGACAGCGGACGGGAAAAACTGTTTTTT; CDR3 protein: CASRKVRDSGREKLFF
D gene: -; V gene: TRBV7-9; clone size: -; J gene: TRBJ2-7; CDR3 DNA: TGTGCCAGCAGCCCGACGAGTGGCTACGAGCAGTACTTC; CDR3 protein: CASSPTSGYEQYF
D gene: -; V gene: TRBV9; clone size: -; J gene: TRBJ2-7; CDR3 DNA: TGTGCCAGCAGCCCCCTCTACTACCGGGTTCCCCCTTCCGAGCAGTACTTC; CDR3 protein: CASSPLYYRVPPSEQYF
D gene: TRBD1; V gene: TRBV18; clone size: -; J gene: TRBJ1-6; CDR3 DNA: TGTGCCAGCTCACCACTCTTGGTGACAGGGGAATCACCCCTCCACTTT; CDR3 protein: CASSPLLVTGESPLHF
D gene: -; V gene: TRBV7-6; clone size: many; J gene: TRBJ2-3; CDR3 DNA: TGTGCCAGCAGCCCATCTTACCGGAGCCTCCTAGTCGGGACCAAGAGCACAGATACGCAGTATTTT; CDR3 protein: CASSPSYRSLLVGTKSTDTQYF
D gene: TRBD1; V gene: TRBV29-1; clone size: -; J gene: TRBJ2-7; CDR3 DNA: TGCAGCGTTGAAGATCGCCGGGACAGGGGCCCCTACGAGCAGTACTTC; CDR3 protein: CSVEDRRDRGPYEQYF
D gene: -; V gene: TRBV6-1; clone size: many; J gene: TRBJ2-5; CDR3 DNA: TGTGCCAGCGGGCTAGTACGGGCAGAGACCCAGTACTTC; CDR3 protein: CASGLVRAETQYF